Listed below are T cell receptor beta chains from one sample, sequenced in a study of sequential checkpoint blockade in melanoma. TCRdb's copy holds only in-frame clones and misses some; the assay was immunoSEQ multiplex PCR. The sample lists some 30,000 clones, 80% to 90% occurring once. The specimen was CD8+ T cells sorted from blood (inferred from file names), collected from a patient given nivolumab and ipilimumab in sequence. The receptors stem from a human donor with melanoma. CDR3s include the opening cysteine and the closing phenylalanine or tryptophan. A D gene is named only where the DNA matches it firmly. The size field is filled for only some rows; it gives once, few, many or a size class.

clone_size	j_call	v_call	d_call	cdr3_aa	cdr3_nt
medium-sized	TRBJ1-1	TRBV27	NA	CASSFTKNTEAFF	TGTGCCAGCAGTTTTACAAAGAACACTGAAGCTTTCTTT
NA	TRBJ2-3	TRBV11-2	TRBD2	CASSLAGGSTDTQYF	TGTGCCAGCAGCTTAGCGGGGGGGAGCACAGATACGCAGTATTTT
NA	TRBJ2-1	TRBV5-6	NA	CARWAGTYNEQFF	TGTGCCCGTTGGGCGGGGACTTACAATGAGCAGTTCTTC
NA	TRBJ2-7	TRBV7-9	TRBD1	CASSPPGQSYEQYF	TGTGCCAGCAGCCCTCCGGGACAGTCCTACGAGCAGTACTTC
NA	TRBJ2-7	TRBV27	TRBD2	CASSLLASGGYEQYF	TGTGCCAGCAGTTTATTAGCTAGCGGGGGGTACGAGCAGTACTTC
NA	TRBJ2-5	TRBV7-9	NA	CASSLGSGRETQYF	TGTGCCAGCAGCTTAGGTTCAGGGAGGGAGACCCAGTACTTC
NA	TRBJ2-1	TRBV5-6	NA	CASSLSQGGDEQFF	TGTGCCAGCAGTCTTAGTCAAGGGGGAGATGAGCAGTTCTTC
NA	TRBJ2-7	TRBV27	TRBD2	CASSPRLAVYEQYF	TGTGCCAGCAGTCCTAGACTAGCGGTCTACGAGCAGTACTTC
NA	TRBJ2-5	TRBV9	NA	CASSVEGYLLETQYF	TGTGCCAGCAGCGTAGAGGGGTACCTATTGGAGACCCAGTACTTC
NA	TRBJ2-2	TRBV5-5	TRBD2	CASSPTSGVAGELFF	TGCGCCAGCAGCCCAACTAGCGGGGTTGCCGGGGAGCTGTTTTTT
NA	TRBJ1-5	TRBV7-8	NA	CASSPLTGQPQHF	TGTGCCAGCAGCCCCCTAACGGGGCAGCCCCAGCATTTT
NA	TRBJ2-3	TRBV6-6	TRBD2	CASSYLGLGTDTQYF	TGTGCCAGCAGTTACCTTGGACTAGGCACAGATACGCAGTATTTT
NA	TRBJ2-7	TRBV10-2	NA	CASMGTAREQYF	TGCGCCAGCATGGGGACTGCACGCGAGCAGTACTTC
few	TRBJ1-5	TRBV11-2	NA	CASSLSLDPPQHF	TGTGCCAGCAGCTTAAGCCTTGATCCGCCCCAGCATTTT
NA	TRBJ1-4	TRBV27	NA	CASSLYWGRKLFF	TGTGCCAGCAGTTTATACTGGGGGCGTAAACTGTTTTTT
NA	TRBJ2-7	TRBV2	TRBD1	CASTGHASGTAIYEQYF	TGTGCCAGCACCGGACATGCGTCCGGGACAGCCATCTACGAGCAGTACTTC
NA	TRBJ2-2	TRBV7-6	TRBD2	CASSPEVAGGNTGELFF	TGTGCCAGCAGCCCCGAGGTAGCGGGGGGGAACACCGGGGAGCTGTTTTTT
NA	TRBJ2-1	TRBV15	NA	CATSNTAGRYNEQFF	TGTGCCACCAGCAACACGGCGGGACGTTACAATGAGCAGTTCTTC
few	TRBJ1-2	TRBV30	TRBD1	CAVGRGAGYTF	TGTGCCGTGGGCAGGGGGGCCGGCTACACCTTC
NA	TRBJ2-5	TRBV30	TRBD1	CAWSVGGRETQYF	TGTGCCTGGAGTGTAGGGGGCCGGGAGACCCAGTACTTC
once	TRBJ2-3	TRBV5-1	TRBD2	CASSWGLAGGRTDTQYF	TGCGCCAGCAGCTGGGGGCTAGCGGGAGGACGCACAGATACGCAGTATTTT
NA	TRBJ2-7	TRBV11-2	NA	CASSLLGGYEQYF	TGTGCCAGCAGCTTACTGGGGGGCTACGAGCAGTACTTC
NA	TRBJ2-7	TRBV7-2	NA	CASSLLGWEQYF	TGTGCCAGCAGCCTGCTGGGCTGGGAGCAGTACTTC
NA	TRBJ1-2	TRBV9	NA	CASSVGPSLGGDGYTF	TGTGCCAGCAGCGTAGGACCGTCGCTCGGGGGGGACGGCTACACCTTC
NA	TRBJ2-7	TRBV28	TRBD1	CASSLPRDRGREQYF	TGTGCCAGCAGTTTACCCCGGGACAGGGGGCGCGAGCAGTACTTC
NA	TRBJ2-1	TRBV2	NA	CASRSTGNSYNEQFF	TGTGCCAGCAGGAGTACAGGAAACTCCTACAATGAGCAGTTCTTC
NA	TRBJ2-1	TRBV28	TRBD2	CASRTPGLAWGKGQFF	TGTGCCAGCAGGACACCGGGACTAGCGTGGGGGAAGGGGCAGTTCTTC
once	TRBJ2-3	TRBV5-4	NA	CASSPSGIPGADTQYF	TGTGCCAGCAGCCCCTCCGGGATTCCGGGCGCAGATACGCAGTATTTT
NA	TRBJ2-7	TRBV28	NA	CASSPADNYEQYF	TGTGCCAGCAGTCCTGCAGATAACTACGAGCAGTACTTC
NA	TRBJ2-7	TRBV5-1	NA	CASSLEGGDEQYF	TGCGCCAGCAGCTTGGAAGGAGGGGACGAGCAGTACTTC
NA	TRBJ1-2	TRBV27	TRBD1	CASSLSRGTANYGYTF	TGTGCCAGCAGTTTATCGAGGGGGACAGCTAACTATGGCTACACCTTC
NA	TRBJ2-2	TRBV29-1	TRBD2	CSVTSPMNTGELFF	TGCAGCGTGACTAGCCCGATGAACACCGGGGAGCTGTTTTTT